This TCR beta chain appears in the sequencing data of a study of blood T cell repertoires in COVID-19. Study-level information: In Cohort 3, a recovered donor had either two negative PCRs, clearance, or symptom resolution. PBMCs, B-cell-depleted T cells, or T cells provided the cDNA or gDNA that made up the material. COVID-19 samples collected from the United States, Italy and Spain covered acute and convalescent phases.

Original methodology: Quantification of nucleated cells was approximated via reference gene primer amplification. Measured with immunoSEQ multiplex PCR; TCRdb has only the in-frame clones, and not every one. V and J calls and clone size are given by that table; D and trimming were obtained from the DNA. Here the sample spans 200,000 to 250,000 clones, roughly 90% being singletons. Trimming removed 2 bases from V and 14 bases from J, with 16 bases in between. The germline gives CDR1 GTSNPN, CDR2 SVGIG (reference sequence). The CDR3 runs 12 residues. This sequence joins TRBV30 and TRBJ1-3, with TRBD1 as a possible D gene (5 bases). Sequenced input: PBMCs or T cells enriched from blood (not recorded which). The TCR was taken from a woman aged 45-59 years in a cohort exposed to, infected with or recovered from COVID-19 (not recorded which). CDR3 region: CAWSLPGGTVYF. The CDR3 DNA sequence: TGTGCCTGGAGTCTCCCGGGAGGGACTGTATATTTT.